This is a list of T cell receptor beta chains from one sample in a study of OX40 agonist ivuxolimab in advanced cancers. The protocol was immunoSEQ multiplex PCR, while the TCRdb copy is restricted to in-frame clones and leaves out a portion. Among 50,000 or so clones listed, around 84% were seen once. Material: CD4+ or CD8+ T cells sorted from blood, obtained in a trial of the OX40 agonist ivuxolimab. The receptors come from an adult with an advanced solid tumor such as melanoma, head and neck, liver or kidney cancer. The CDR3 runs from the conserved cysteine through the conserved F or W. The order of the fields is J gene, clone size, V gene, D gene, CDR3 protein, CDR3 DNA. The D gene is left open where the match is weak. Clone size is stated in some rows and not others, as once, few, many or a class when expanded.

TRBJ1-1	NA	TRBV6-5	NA	CASSLRPWGSTEAFF	TGTGCCAGCAGTTTAAGACCTTGGGGGAGCACTGAAGCTTTCTTT
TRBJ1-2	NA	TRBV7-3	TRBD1	CASSPPDREYGYTF	TGTGCCAGCAGCCCCCCGGACAGGGAGTATGGCTACACCTTC
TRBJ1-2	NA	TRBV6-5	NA	CASSSTAAFYGYTF	TGTGCCAGCAGTTCGACAGCGGCGTTCTATGGCTACACCTTC
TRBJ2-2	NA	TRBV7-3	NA	CASSPGMGNTGELFF	TGTGCCAGCAGCCCCGGGATGGGGAACACCGGGGAGCTGTTTTTT
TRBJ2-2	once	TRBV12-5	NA	CASGSIDSLNTGELFF	TGTGCTAGTGGTTCCATCGACAGCCTGAACACCGGGGAGCTGTTTTTT
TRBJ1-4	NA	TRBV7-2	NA	CASSLKFNEKLFF	TGTGCCAGCAGCTTAAAGTTTAATGAAAAACTGTTTTTT
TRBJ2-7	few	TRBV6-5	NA	CASSPGGNSYEQYF	TGTGCCAGCAGCCCCGGGGGCAACTCCTACGAGCAGTACTTC
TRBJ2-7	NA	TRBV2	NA	CASSYRGPYEQYF	TGTGCCAGCAGCTATCGAGGTCCCTACGAGCAGTACTTC
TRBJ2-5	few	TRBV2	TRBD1	CASSDPDRVSQETQYF	TGTGCCAGCAGTGACCCGGACAGGGTGAGCCAAGAGACCCAGTACTTC
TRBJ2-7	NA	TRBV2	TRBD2	CASILGTSGAYEQYF	TGTGCCAGCATACTTGGGACTAGCGGGGCCTACGAGCAGTACTTC
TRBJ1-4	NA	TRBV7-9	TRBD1	CASSLREGAREKLFF	TGTGCCAGCAGCCTGAGGGAGGGGGCTCGTGAAAAACTGTTTTTT
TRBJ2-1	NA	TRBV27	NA	CASSLSGLVYNEQFF	TGTGCCAGCAGTTTGTCGGGCCTCGTCTACAATGAGCAGTTCTTC
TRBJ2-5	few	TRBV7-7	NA	CASSLGLLETQYF	TGTGCCAGCAGCTTAGGCCTGCTAGAGACCCAGTACTTC
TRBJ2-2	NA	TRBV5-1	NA	CASSLGGMNTGELFF	TGCGCCAGCAGCTTGGGAGGGATGAACACCGGGGAGCTGTTTTTT
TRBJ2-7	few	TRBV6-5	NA	CASSPLWAYEQYF	TGTGCCAGCAGCCCACTATGGGCCTACGAGCAGTACTTC
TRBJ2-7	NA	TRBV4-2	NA	CASSQDSPSQRRALGEQYF	TGTGCCAGCAGCCAAGATTCCCCATCCCAACGTCGGGCTTTGGGAGAGCAGTACTTC
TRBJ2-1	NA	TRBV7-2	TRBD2	CASSLGLAGYLNEQFF	TGTGCCAGCAGCTTAGGGCTAGCGGGATACCTAAATGAGCAGTTCTTC
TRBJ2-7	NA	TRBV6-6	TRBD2	CASRASGNYEQYF	TGTGCCAGCAGGGCTAGCGGGAACTACGAGCAGTACTTC
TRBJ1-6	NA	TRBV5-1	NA	CASSLEAATPPYNSPLHF	TGCGCCAGCAGCTTGGAGGCCGCCACCCCCCCCTATAATTCACCCCTCCACTTT
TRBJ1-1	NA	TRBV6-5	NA	CASKGGLDTEAFF	TGTGCCAGCAAAGGAGGGCTGGACACTGAAGCTTTCTTT
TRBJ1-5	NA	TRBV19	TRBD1	CASRDPQGGNQPQHF	TGTGCCAGTAGGGATCCACAGGGGGGCAATCAGCCCCAGCATTTT
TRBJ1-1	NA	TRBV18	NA	CASSAEKAEAFF	TGTGCCAGCTCAGCAGAGAAGGCTGAAGCTTTCTTT
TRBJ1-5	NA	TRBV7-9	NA	CASSLGGGSNQPQHF	TGTGCCAGCAGCTTGGGGGGTGGTAGCAATCAGCCCCAGCATTTT
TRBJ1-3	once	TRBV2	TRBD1	CASSEIMPRQGDGNTIYF	TGTGCCAGCAGCGAAATTATGCCCAGACAGGGGGATGGAAACACCATATATTTT
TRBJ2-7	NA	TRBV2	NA	CASSEGGSSYEQYF	TGTGCCAGCAGTGAAGGCGGCAGTTCCTACGAGCAGTACTTC
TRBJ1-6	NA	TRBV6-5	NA	CASFGGSYNSPLHF	TGTGCCAGCTTTGGGGGCTCCTATAATTCACCCCTCCACTTT
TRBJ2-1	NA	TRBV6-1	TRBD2	CASSERTSGNNEQFF	TGTGCCAGCAGTGAGAGGACTAGCGGGAACAATGAGCAGTTCTTC
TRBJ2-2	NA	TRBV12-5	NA	CASGLSPWELFF	TGTGCTAGTGGTTTGAGCCCCTGGGAGCTGTTTTTT
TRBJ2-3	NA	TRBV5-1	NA	CASREGEYTDTQYF	TGCGCCAGCAGGGAGGGGGAGTACACAGATACGCAGTATTTT
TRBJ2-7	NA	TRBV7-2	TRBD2	CASRPQAGSSYEQYF	TGTGCCAGCAGACCTCAAGCGGGGTCCTCCTACGAGCAGTACTTC
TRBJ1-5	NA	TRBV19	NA	CASSNQDLLGNQPQHF	TGTGCCAGTAGTAACCAGGATCTACTTGGGAATCAGCCCCAGCATTTT
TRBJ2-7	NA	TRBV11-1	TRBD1	CASTLGTGRGEQYF	TGTGCCAGCACCCTTGGGACAGGGCGCGGCGAGCAGTACTTC
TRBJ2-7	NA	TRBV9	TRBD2	CASSARGLAGTFDEQYF	TGTGCCAGCAGCGCCCGAGGACTAGCGGGGACCTTCGACGAGCAGTACTTC
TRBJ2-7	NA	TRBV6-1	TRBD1	CATLDRGLSYEQYF	TGTGCCACCCTTGACAGGGGGCTTTCCTACGAGCAGTACTTC
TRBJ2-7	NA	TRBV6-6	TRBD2	CASSSLTSGAYEQYF	TGTGCCAGCAGTTCCCTAACTAGCGGGGCCTACGAGCAGTACTTC
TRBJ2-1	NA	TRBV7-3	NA	CASSLSGYNEQFF	TGTGCCAGCAGCTTGAGCGGTTACAATGAGCAGTTCTTC
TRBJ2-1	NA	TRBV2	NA	CASSEARMGNEQFF	TGTGCCAGCAGTGAAGCGCGGATGGGGAATGAGCAGTTCTTC
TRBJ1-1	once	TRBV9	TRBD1	CASSVEDRDHTEAFF	TGTGCCAGCAGCGTAGAGGACAGGGACCACACTGAAGCTTTCTTT
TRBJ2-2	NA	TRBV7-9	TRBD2	CASSLAASGTGELFF	TGTGCCAGCAGCTTAGCGGCTAGCGGCACCGGGGAGCTGTTTTTT